The clone carrying this TCR beta chain counts as medium-sized (0.01 to 0.1%). As handled by the study authors: Estimation of nucleated cell counts was performed using reference gene primer amplification. The protocol was immunoSEQ multiplex PCR, while the TCRdb copy is restricted to in-frame clones and leaves out a portion. V, J and clone size were drawn from that table, and D and trimming were deduced from the DNA. The profile covers about 180,000 clones, with roughly nine tenths appearing a single time and less than 3.5% taken by the ten largest. The source of the sample is a study of blood T cell repertoires in COVID-19. For the study at large: Samples came from the United States, Italy and Spain, spanning acute and convalescent COVID-19.

The receptor comes from a woman aged 25 to 39 with active or convalescent COVID-19. Sequencing used peripheral blood.

The CDR3 coding sequence is TGTGCCAGTAGGGGGGGACGGACGCACCAGAACACTGAAGCTTTCTTT. This translates into CASRGGRTHQNTEAFF. The chain has TRBV19 and TRBJ1-1, with D possibly being TRBD1 (5 bases). This CDR3 is built from 16 residues. Trimming stripped 6 bases from V and 1 base from J, with 18 bases between. The germline gives CDR1 LNHDA, CDR2 SQIVND (reference sequence).